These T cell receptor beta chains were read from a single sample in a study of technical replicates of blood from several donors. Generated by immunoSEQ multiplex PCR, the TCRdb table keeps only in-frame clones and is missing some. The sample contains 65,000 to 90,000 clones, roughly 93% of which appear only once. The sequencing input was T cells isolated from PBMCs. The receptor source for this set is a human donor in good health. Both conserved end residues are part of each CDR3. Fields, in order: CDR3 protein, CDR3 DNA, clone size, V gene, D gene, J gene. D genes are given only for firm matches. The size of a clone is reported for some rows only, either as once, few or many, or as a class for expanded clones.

CASSFLQGPPYEQYF | TGCGCCAGCAGCTTCTTACAGGGGCCCCCCTACGAGCAGTACTTC | - | TRBV5-1 | TRBD1 | TRBJ2-7
CASSAHRGDEQFF | TGTGCCAGCAGTGCCCACCGAGGCGATGAGCAGTTCTTC | few | TRBV6-1 | - | TRBJ2-1
CASSPPTRGYDYEQYF | TGTGCCAGCAGTCCTCCAACCCGGGGGTACGACTACGAGCAGTACTTC | - | TRBV2 | - | TRBJ2-7
CASSQSDPRDIYGYTF | TGCGCCAGCAGTCAATCTGATCCCAGGGACATCTATGGCTACACCTTC | - | TRBV23-1 | - | TRBJ1-2
CASSPEADSTDTQYF | TGTGCCAGCAGCCCAGAAGCGGACAGCACAGATACGCAGTATTTT | - | TRBV5-4 | - | TRBJ2-3
CASSQGGTEAFF | TGTGCCAGCAGCCAAGGGGGCACTGAAGCTTTCTTT | - | TRBV7-2 | - | TRBJ1-1
CASSKSPSGPGLRGTSPLHF | TGTGCCAGCAGTAAAAGTCCTTCTGGACCGGGACTCCGAGGGACTTCACCCCTCCACTTT | once | TRBV27 | - | TRBJ1-6
CASSVTTAYTEAFF | TGCGCCAGCAGTGTAACAACAGCTTACACTGAAGCTTTCTTT | - | TRBV10-2 | - | TRBJ1-1
CASSFNFLGGRGPETQYF | TGTGCCAGCAGTTTTAATTTTTTGGGGGGGCGCGGGCCAGAGACCCAGTACTTC | - | TRBV27 | - | TRBJ2-5
CAISEAGGEINEQFF | TGTGCCATCAGTGAGGCCGGGGGGGAGATCAATGAGCAGTTCTTC | - | TRBV10-3 | TRBD2 | TRBJ2-1
CASTPRGGPSSGANVLTF | TGTGCCAGCACCCCCCGGGGGGGGCCCTCCTCTGGGGCCAACGTCCTGACTTTC | - | TRBV11-2 | TRBD2 | TRBJ2-6
CASSPQGSTDTQYF | TGTGCCAGCAGCCCACAGGGGAGCACAGATACGCAGTATTTT | - | TRBV5-8 | TRBD1 | TRBJ2-3
CASSQEAGIQEQFF | TGCGCCAGCAGCCAAGAGGCAGGGATTCAGGAGCAGTTCTTC | - | TRBV4-1 | - | TRBJ2-1
CASSQLGTDTQYF | TGCGCCAGCAGTCAATTAGGCACAGATACGCAGTATTTT | - | TRBV23-1 | - | TRBJ2-3
CASIQMTGLAGGPSEQFF | TGTGCCAGCATTCAAATGACCGGCCTAGCGGGAGGGCCGAGTGAGCAGTTCTTC | once | TRBV7-6 | TRBD2 | TRBJ2-1
CASSLEGAGYGYTF | TGTGCCAGTAGTCTCGAGGGGGCGGGCTATGGCTACACCTTC | - | TRBV19 | TRBD1 | TRBJ1-2